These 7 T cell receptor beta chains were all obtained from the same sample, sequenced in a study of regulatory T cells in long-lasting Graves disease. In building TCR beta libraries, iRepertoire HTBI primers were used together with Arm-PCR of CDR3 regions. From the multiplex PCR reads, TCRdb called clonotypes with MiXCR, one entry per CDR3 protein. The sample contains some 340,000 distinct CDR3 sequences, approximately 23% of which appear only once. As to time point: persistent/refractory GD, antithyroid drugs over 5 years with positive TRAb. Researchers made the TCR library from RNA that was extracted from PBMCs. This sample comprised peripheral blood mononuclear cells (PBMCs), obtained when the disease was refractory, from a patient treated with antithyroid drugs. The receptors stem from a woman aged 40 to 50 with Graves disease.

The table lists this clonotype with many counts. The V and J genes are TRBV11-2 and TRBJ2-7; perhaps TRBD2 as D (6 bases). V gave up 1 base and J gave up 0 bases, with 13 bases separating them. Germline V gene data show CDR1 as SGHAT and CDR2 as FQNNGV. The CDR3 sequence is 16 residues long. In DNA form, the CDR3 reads TGTGCCAGCAGCTTAGTCCCCCCTAGCGTCTCCTACGAGCAGTACTTC. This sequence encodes CASSLVPPSVSYEQYF.

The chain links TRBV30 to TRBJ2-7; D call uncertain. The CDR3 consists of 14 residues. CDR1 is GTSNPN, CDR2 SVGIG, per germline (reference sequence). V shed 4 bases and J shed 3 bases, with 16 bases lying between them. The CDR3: CAWTKFLRSYEQYF. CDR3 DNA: TGTGCCTGGACAAAATTTTTGAGGAGCTACGAGCAGTACTTC.

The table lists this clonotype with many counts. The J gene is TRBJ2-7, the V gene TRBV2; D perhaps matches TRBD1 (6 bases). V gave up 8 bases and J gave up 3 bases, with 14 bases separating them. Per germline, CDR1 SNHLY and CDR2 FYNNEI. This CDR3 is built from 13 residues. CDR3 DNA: TGTGCCAGCGAAAGGACAGAGAACTACGAGCAGTACTTC. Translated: CASERTENYEQYF.

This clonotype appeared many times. This CDR3 is CASSLYPWDKRSYGYTF. CDR3 nucleotide sequence: TGTGCCAGCAGTTTATATCCCTGGGACAAAAGGAGCTATGGCTACACCTTC. V and J are TRBV28 and TRBJ1-2, with D possibly being TRBD1 (6 bases). Germline CDR1 MDHEN, CDR2 SYDVKM. Trimming took off 1 base at V and 4 bases at J, with 19 bases between the two ends. The CDR3 totals 17 residues.

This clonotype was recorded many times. The CDR3 DNA reads as TGCAGCGTTCACAGGGGACTACTAACCTTGAACACTGAAGCTTTCTTT. Translation: CSVHRGLLTLNTEAFF. V is TRBV29-1 and J is TRBJ1-1, with TRBD1 matching over 7 bases. Germline CDR1 reads SQVTM; CDR2 reads ANQGSEA. The CDR3 covers 16 residues. Losses at the gene ends were 5 bases for V and 0 bases for J; bases not matched to a gene: 12.

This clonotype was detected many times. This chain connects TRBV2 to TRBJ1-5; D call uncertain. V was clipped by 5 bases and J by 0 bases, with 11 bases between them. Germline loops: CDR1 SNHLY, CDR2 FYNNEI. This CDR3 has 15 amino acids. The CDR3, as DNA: TGTGCCAGCAGTTGGGGAGTGATTAGCAATCAGCCCCAGCATTTT. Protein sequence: CASSWGVISNQPQHF.

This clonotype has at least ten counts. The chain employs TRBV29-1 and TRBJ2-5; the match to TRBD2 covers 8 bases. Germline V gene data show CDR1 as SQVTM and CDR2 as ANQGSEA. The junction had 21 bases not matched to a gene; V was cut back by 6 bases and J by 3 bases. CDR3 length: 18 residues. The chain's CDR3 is CSVAAGAAAGWYEETQYF. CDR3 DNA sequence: TGCAGCGTCGCAGCGGGAGCCGCCGCTGGGTGGTATGAAGAGACCCAGTACTTC.